Listed below are T cell receptor beta chains from one sample, sequenced in a study of CD8+CD57+ T cells in acquired aplastic anemia. TCRdb reprocessed the reads with MiXCR, giving one entry per CDR3 protein. The data contain 200,000 to 250,000 distinct CDR3 sequences, approximately 50% of them singletons. Sequencing input: sorted CD4+, CD8+, or CD8+CD57+ T cells (not recorded which) from PBMCs. These receptors all stem from a human donor with aplastic anemia. Both conserved end residues are part of each CDR3. The D gene is left open where the match is weak. The listing skips clone size in some rows; elsewhere it reads once, few, many or a size class.

d_gene	v_gene	j_gene	abundance	CDR3aa	CDR3nt
NA	TRBV28	TRBJ1-3	NA	CASSLAEGGYGNTIYF	TGTGCCAGCAGTTTAGCGGAGGGAGGTTACGGAAACACCATATATTTT
TRBD1	TRBV24-1	TRBJ1-2	NA	CATSDWDSNYGYTF	TGTGCCACCAGTGACTGGGACAGCAACTATGGCTACACCTTC
NA	TRBV5-1	TRBJ1-5	NA	CASSLEGHNQPQHF	TGTGCCAGCAGCTTGGAAGGGCACAATCAGCCCCAGCATTTT
NA	TRBV4-1	TRBJ2-1	many	CASSQVRDIAYNEQFF	TGCGCCAGCAGCCAAGTCCGGGACATAGCCTACAATGAGCAGTTCTTC
TRBD1	TRBV7-9	TRBJ1-4	many	CASGGPGQGTEKLFF	TGTGCCAGCGGGGGCCCGGGACAGGGGACTGAAAAACTGTTTTTT
NA	TRBV7-9	TRBJ1-6	many	CASSLSQGDSPLHF	TGTGCCAGCAGCTTAAGCCAGGGCGATTCACCCCTCCACTTT
NA	TRBV7-9	TRBJ2-1	many	CASSFGGAYNEQFF	TGTGCCAGCAGCTTTGGCGGTGCCTACAATGAGCAGTTCTTC
NA	TRBV12-3/TRBV12-4	TRBJ2-2	many	CAIRVSRGELFF	TGTGCCATCCGGGTGAGTAGGGGGGAGCTGTTTTTT
TRBD2	TRBV20-1	TRBJ2-1	NA	CSAGSGGYNEQFF	TGCAGTGCAGGTAGCGGGGGATACAATGAGCAGTTCTTC
TRBD2	TRBV19	TRBJ2-3	NA	CASSIVLGTSGTDTQYF	TGTGCCAGTAGTATAGTGCTCGGGACTAGCGGCACAGATACGCAGTATTTT
TRBD2	TRBV9	TRBJ2-1	many	CASSRTSGSYPYNEQFF	TGTGCCAGCTCCCGGACTAGCGGGAGTTATCCCTACAATGAGCAGTTCTTC
NA	TRBV20-1	TRBJ1-1	many	CSAATGKRKRFTEAFF	TGCAGTGCTGCGACGGGGAAAAGGAAACGTTTCACTGAAGCTTTCTTT
NA	TRBV7-9	TRBJ2-3	NA	CASSPQADTQYF	TGTGCCAGCAGCCCCCAAGCAGATACGCAGTATTTT
NA	TRBV7-6	TRBJ1-5	many	CASSLRPGNNQPQHF	TGTGCCAGCAGCTTACGTCCCGGGAACAATCAGCCCCAGCATTTT
NA	TRBV6-5	TRBJ1-1	once	CATYDHPYGFF	TGTGCCACCTATGATCACCCCTACGGGTTCTTT
TRBD2	TRBV27	TRBJ2-7	NA	CASSLTSGDRFYEQYF	TGTGCCAGCAGTCTCACTAGCGGGGACCGCTTCTACGAGCAGTACTTC
NA	TRBV19	TRBJ2-7	NA	CASKGQGRNEQYF	TGTGCCAGTAAGGGGCAGGGGAGGAACGAGCAGTACTTC
NA	TRBV10-2	TRBJ1-6	NA	CASNGEGSPLHF	TGCGCCAGCAACGGGGAAGGTTCACCCCTCCACTTT
NA	TRBV11-3	TRBJ2-1	few	CASSLGAGFSYNEQFF	TGTGCCAGCAGCTTAGGGGCCGGGTTTTCCTACAATGAGCAGTTCTTC
NA	TRBV5-1	TRBJ1-1	NA	CASSLGPVAFF	TGCGCCAGCAGCTTGGGGCCGGTAGCTTTCTTT
TRBD2	TRBV5-1	TRBJ2-3	NA	CASSLVPSGRPDTQYF	TGCGCCAGCAGCTTGGTCCCTAGCGGCAGGCCAGATACGCAGTATTTT
NA	TRBV3-1	TRBJ1-3	few	CASSQGSRGPSSGNTIYF	TGTGCCAGCAGCCAAGGGTCGAGGGGACCTAGCTCTGGAAACACCATATATTTT
TRBD2	TRBV20-1	TRBJ2-3	many	CSATDPGTSGDTQYF	TGCAGTGCTACCGATCCCGGGACTAGTGGCGATACGCAGTATTTT
TRBD2	TRBV20-1	TRBJ2-5	many	CSARDGGSEETQYF	TGCAGTGCTAGAGACGGGGGGTCTGAAGAGACCCAGTACTTC
TRBD1	TRBV7-6	TRBJ2-7	many	CASSSMTGTGAYEQYF	TGTGCCAGCAGCTCAATGACCGGGACAGGGGCCTACGAGCAGTACTTC
NA	TRBV29-1	TRBJ1-1	NA	CSVTLGGRFTEAFF	TGCAGCGTTACCCTGGGGGGCCGTTTCACTGAAGCTTTCTTT
NA	TRBV7-9	TRBJ1-1	many	CASSPQHAFRVRSTEAFF	TGTGCCAGCAGCCCCCAACACGCATTCAGGGTAAGGAGCACTGAAGCTTTCTTT
NA	TRBV30	TRBJ2-2	few	CAWSVGYPGELFF	TGTGCCTGGAGTGTGGGCTACCCCGGGGAGCTGTTTTTT